A selection of T cell receptor beta chains follows, all from one sample in a study of Graves' ophthalmopathy and Graves' hyperthyroidism. Using its own MiXCR run on the multiplex PCR reads, TCRdb lists one record per CDR3 protein. Here the sample spans around 670,000 distinct CDR3 sequences, roughly two fifths being singletons. Sequenced input: peripheral blood. Every receptor here comes from an adult man with Graves' ophthalmopathy. Both conserved end residues are trimmed from each CDR3. The order of the fields is D gene, V gene, CDR3 protein. The D gene is left open where the match is weak.

D: -
V: TRBV19
CDR3: ASSIGAGRFYEQY

D: TRBD1
V: TRBV24-1
CDR3: ASSQTGQGVQPQH

D: -
V: TRBV9
CDR3: ASSVTAMNTEAF

D: -
V: TRBV7-9
CDR3: ASSLGLGTITF

D: -
V: TRBV7-9
CDR3: ASSRAGSELAF

D: -
V: TRBV7-9
CDR3: ASSPSGELF

D: -
V: TRBV24-1
CDR3: ATSYVGGDQPQH

D: -
V: TRBV25-1
CDR3: ASSQGVEGRNQETQY

D: -
V: TRBV19
CDR3: ASSIAGDLNSPLH

D: -
V: TRBV10-3
CDR3: ASSYSRDYYEQY

D: -
V: TRBV10-3
CDR3: AISDPGTANVEQY

D: -
V: TRBV20-1
CDR3: SARKAGARGYT

D: -
V: TRBV7-9
CDR3: ASSDGGAYGYT

D: -
V: TRBV20-1
CDR3: SAETGDALNEQY

D: TRBD1
V: TRBV2
CDR3: ASTPGGQANYEQY

D: -
V: TRBV20-1
CDR3: SAEGEETQY

D: -
V: TRBV5-1
CDR3: ASSLEATTNSPLH

D: -
V: TRBV7-9
CDR3: ASSADNGRGSPLH

D: -
V: TRBV25-1
CDR3: ASSQMDSGNTIY

D: TRBD1
V: TRBV7-9
CDR3: ASSEAGQGAGANVLT

D: -
V: TRBV7-2
CDR3: ASSPKTRVWDGYT

D: TRBD1
V: TRBV2
CDR3: ASRRQGHNEQF

D: TRBD1
V: TRBV12-3/TRBV12-4
CDR3: ASSSAFQGGSIQPQH

D: TRBD1
V: TRBV20-1
CDR3: SAAGTGGIAF

D: -
V: TRBV5-1
CDR3: ASSLDRQHTQY

D: TRBD2
V: TRBV7-9
CDR3: ASSLWASGRPAGTGELF

D: -
V: TRBV10-3
CDR3: ASSYAGTPPLEQY

D: -
V: TRBV6-5
CDR3: ASSYVQNNEKLF

D: -
V: TRBV7-9
CDR3: ASSLVPGVLGELF

D: -
V: TRBV2
CDR3: ASIGNEQY

D: -
V: TRBV29-1
CDR3: SAEDTRNYGYT

D: TRBD1
V: TRBV10-3
CDR3: AISAVTGGNEKLF

D: -
V: TRBV24-1
CDR3: ASSFRGGNQPQH

D: TRBD1
V: TRBV10-3
CDR3: AISNRGGGNEKLF

D: -
V: TRBV7-2
CDR3: ASSSQGNTETF

D: -
V: TRBV29-1
CDR3: SARAEAGANVLT

D: TRBD1
V: TRBV15
CDR3: ATSGWTGNTEAF

D: -
V: TRBV20-1
CDR3: SEHDYEQY

D: -
V: TRBV15
CDR3: ATSRGPGARETQY

D: -
V: TRBV25-1
CDR3: ASSRGGRLGSYF

D: TRBD1
V: TRBV10-3
CDR3: AARTGGRDGYT

D: -
V: TRBV2
CDR3: ASSGMGDQPQH

D: -
V: TRBV20-1
CDR3: SARDSPSGNTIY

D: -
V: TRBV7-2
CDR3: ASSFGRDEKLF

D: TRBD2
V: TRBV20-1
CDR3: SAILAGGGELF

D: -
V: TRBV12-3/TRBV12-4
CDR3: ASSARDGQETQY

D: -
V: TRBV11-1
CDR3: ASSPFGLTGANVLT

D: TRBD1
V: TRBV10-3
CDR3: ASTNGQGASTAF

D: TRBD1
V: TRBV12-5
CDR3: ASGIGIGTGIGTQY

D: TRBD1
V: TRBV7-3
CDR3: ASSPESQGSGANVLT

D: TRBD2
V: TRBV20-1
CDR3: SAHKAGGPSDTQY

D: -
V: TRBV25-1
CDR3: ASNIEGTGELF

D: -
V: TRBV25-1
CDR3: ASSRDIPPDGELF

D: TRBD1
V: TRBV7-3
CDR3: ASSAGLTGRWHEQY

D: -
V: TRBV29-1
CDR3: SSSGRQVYGYT

D: TRBD1
V: TRBV29-1
CDR3: GVGQGGLGYT

D: -
V: TRBV7-2
CDR3: ASSPRDPTPQETQY

D: -
V: TRBV5-5
CDR3: ASSTLKAILQETQY

D: -
V: TRBV7-2
CDR3: ASSPGGFGNQPQH